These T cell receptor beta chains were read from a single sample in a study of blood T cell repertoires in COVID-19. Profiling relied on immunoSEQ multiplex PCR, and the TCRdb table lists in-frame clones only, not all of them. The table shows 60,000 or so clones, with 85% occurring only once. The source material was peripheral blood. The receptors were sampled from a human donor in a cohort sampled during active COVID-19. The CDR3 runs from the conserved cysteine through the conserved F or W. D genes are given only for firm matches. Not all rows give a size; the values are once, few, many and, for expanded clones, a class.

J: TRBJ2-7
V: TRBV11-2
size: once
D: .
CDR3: CASSSEGTAYEQYF
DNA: TGTGCCAGCAGCTCGGAGGGGACAGCCTACGAGCAGTACTTC

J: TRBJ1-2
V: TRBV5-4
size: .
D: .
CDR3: CASSGLSDGYTF
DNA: TGTGCCAGCAGCGGACTCAGTGATGGCTACACCTTC

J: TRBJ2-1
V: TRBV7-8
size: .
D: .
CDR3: CASSLDTAYNEQFF
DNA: TGTGCCAGCAGCTTAGATACGGCCTACAATGAGCAGTTCTTC

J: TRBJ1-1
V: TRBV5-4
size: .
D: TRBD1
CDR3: CASSPGGADTEAFF
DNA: TGTGCCAGCAGTCCAGGGGGCGCGGACACTGAAGCTTTCTTT

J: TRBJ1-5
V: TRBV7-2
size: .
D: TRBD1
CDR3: CASSLVQGAGQPQHF
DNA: TGTGCCAGCAGCTTAGTGCAGGGGGCGGGTCAGCCCCAGCATTTT

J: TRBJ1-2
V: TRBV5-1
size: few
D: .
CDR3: CASSPGLGVYGYTF
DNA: TGCGCCAGCAGCCCTGGACTGGGAGTCTATGGCTACACCTTC

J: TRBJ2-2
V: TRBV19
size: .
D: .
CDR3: CASCYRERNTGELFF
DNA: TGTGCCAGTTGTTACAGGGAAAGGAACACCGGGGAGCTGTTTTTT

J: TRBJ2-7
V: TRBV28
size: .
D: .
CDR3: CASNRAGYEQYF
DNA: TGTGCCTCCAACAGGGCCGGGTACGAGCAGTACTTC

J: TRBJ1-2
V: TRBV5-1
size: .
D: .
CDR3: CASSGNNYGYTF
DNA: TGCGCCAGCTCCGGGAACAACTATGGCTACACCTTC

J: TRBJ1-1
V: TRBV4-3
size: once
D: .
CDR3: CASSQDVGGEAFF
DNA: TGCGCCAGCAGCCAAGATGTCGGGGGTGAAGCTTTCTTT

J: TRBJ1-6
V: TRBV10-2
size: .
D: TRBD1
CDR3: CASSETGGGNSPLHF
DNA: TGCGCCAGCAGCGAGACAGGGGGTGGTAATTCACCCCTCCACTTT

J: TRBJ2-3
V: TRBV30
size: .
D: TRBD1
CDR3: CAWRGGTGRKRDTQYF
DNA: TGTGCCTGGAGGGGGGGGACAGGGAGGAAGAGAGATACGCAGTATTTT

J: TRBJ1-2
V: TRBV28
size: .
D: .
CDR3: CAAAGNYGYTF
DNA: TGTGCCGCGGCGGGCAACTATGGCTACACCTTC

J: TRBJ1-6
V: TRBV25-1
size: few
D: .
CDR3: CASAHTNSPLHF
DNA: TGTGCCAGCGCCCACACCAATTCACCCCTCCACTTT

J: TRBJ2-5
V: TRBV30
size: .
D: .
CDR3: CAWSVLGAETQYF
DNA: TGTGCCTGGAGTGTACTGGGGGCCGAGACCCAGTACTTC

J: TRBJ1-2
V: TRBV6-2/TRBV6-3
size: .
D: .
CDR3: CASSYSTDYGYTF
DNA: TGTGCCAGCAGTTACTCTACGGACTATGGCTACACCTTC

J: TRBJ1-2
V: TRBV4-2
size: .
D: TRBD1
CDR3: CASSQVAGQGTNGYTF
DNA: TGTGCCAGCAGCCAAGTAGCTGGACAGGGAACTAATGGCTACACCTTC

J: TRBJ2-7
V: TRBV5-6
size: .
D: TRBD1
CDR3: CASSSSGQGAYEQYF
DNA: TGTGCCAGCAGCTCCTCGGGACAGGGCGCCTACGAGCAGTACTTC

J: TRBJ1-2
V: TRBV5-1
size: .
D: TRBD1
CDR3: CASSLVDRGQQGYTF
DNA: TGCGCCAGCAGCTTGGTCGACAGGGGACAGCAGGGCTACACCTTC

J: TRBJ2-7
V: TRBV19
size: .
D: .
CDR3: CASSRRQVPYEQYF
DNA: TGTGCCAGTAGTCGTAGGCAGGTACCCTACGAGCAGTACTTC

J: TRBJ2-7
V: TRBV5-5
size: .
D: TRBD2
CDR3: CASSFGVGGSYEQYF
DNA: TGTGCCAGCAGCTTTGGGGTGGGAGGGTCCTACGAGCAGTACTTC

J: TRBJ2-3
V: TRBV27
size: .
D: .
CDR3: CAPGPRGDTQYF
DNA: TGTGCCCCAGGGCCCCGCGGCGATACGCAGTATTTT

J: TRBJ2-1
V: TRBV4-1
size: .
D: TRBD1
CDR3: CASSQGQGANEQFF
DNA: TGCGCCAGCAGCCAGGGACAGGGGGCCAATGAGCAGTTCTTC

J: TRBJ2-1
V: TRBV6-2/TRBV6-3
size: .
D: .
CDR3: CASSYGGLSYNEQFF
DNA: TGTGCCAGCAGTTACGGAGGGCTTTCCTACAATGAGCAGTTCTTC

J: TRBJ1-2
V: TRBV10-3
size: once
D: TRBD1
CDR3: CAISGGDRRNYGYTF
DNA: TGTGCCATCAGTGGAGGGGACAGGAGAAACTATGGCTACACCTTC

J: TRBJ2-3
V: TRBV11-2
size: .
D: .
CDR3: CASSPQTGADTQYF
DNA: TGTGCCAGCAGCCCACAGACGGGAGCAGATACGCAGTATTTT

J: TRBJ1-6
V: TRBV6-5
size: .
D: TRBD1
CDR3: CASSYARDSGNSPLHF
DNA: TGTGCCAGCAGTTACGCCCGGGACAGCGGAAATTCACCCCTCCACTTT

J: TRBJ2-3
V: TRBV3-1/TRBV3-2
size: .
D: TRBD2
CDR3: CASSQARLAGLSDTQYF
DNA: TGTGCCAGCAGCCAAGCCCGACTAGCGGGATTGTCAGATACGCAGTATTTT

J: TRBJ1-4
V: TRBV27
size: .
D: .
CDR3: CASSLVPRNEKLFF
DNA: TGTGCCAGCAGTTTAGTTCCCCGTAATGAAAAACTGTTTTTT

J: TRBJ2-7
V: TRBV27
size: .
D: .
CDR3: CASTPRGNSYEQYF
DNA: TGTGCCAGCACCCCACGGGGGAACTCCTACGAGCAGTACTTC

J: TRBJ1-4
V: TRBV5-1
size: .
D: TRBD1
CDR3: CASSLPDRGDEKLFF
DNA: TGCGCCAGCAGCTTGCCCGACAGGGGGGATGAAAAACTGTTTTTT

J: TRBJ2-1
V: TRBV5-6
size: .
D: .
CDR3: CASSLGGRSYNEQFF
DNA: TGTGCCAGCAGCTTGGGGGGGCGTTCCTACAATGAGCAGTTCTTC

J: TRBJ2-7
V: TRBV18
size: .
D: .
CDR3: CASSSGHPSYEQYF
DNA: TGTGCCAGCTCATCTGGACATCCTTCCTACGAGCAGTACTTC

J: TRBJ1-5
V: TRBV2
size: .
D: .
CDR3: CASSAQGLNQPQHF
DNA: TGTGCCAGCAGTGCCCAGGGGCTAAATCAGCCCCAGCATTTT

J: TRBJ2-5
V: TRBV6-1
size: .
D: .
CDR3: CASSENRVGQETQYF
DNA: TGTGCCAGCAGTGAAAACAGGGTGGGACAAGAGACCCAGTACTTC

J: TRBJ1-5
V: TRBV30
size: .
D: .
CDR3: CAWSDVQSFNQPQHF
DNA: TGTGCCTGGAGTGACGTACAGTCATTCAATCAGCCCCAGCATTTT

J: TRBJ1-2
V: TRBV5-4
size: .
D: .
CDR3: CASSLEGGARVYGYTF
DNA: TGTGCCAGCAGCTTGGAAGGGGGGGCGCGTGTCTATGGCTACACCTTC

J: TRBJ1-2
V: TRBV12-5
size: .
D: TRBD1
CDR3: CASGLVLGSIGQGAINYGYTF
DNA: TGTGCTAGTGGTTTGGTACTGGGGAGTATTGGACAGGGGGCGATTAACTATGGCTACACCTTC

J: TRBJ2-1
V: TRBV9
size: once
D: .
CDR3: CASSLSGLSYNEQFF
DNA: TGTGCCAGCAGTCTTAGCGGTCTCTCCTACAATGAGCAGTTCTTC

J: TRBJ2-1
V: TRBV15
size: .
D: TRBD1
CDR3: CATSRSLGAGGRNEQFF
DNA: TGTGCCACCAGCAGATCGTTGGGGGCAGGGGGCCGCAATGAGCAGTTCTTC

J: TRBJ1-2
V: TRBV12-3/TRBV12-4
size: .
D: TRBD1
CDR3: CASSPGTGVGYTF
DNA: TGTGCCAGCAGTCCCGGGACAGGGGTTGGCTACACCTTC

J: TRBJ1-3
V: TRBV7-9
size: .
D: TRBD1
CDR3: CASSPQGGTGNTIYF
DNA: TGTGCCAGCAGCCCACAGGGGGGGACTGGAAACACCATATATTTT

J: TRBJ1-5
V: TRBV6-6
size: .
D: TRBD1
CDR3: CASSYSGQGESQPQHF
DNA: TGTGCCAGCAGTTACTCGGGACAGGGGGAAAGTCAGCCCCAGCATTTT

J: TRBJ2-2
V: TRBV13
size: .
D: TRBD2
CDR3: CASSPGLPNTGELFF
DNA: TGTGCCAGCAGCCCGGGACTACCGAACACCGGGGAGCTGTTTTTT